These T cell receptor beta chains were read from a single sample in a study of T cell changes during pregnancy in multiple sclerosis. Sequencing was performed with immunoSEQ multiplex PCR; in TCRdb, only in-frame clones are kept and a portion is missing. The sample shows 70,000 to 90,000 clones, around 93% of them seen only once. Sequenced here: peripheral blood, sampled in the second trimester of pregnancy. The receptors stem from a female donor in good health, enrolled as a control in a pregnancy study. The CDR3 runs from the conserved cysteine through the conserved F or W. The D gene is left open where the match is weak. Some rows mark clone size as missing; the rest say once, few, many or name a class of expanded clone.

CDR3 DNA: TGTGCCAGCAGCCCCCCGGGAGGGGGAGTCGGCTACACCTTC
CDR3 protein: CASSPPGGGVGYTF
clone size: -
CDR3 length: 14
J gene: TRBJ1-2
D gene: -
V gene: TRBV4-2

CDR3 DNA: TGCGCCAGCAGCTCTGCCGGGACAGGGGTTTTCTACGAGCAGTACTTC
CDR3 protein: CASSSAGTGVFYEQYF
clone size: -
CDR3 length: 16
J gene: TRBJ2-7
D gene: TRBD1
V gene: TRBV5-1

CDR3 DNA: TGTGCCAGCAGCCTACTTCAACTAGCGGGGGGGAAAGAGACCCAGTACTTC
CDR3 protein: CASSLLQLAGGKETQYF
clone size: -
CDR3 length: 17
J gene: TRBJ2-5
D gene: TRBD2
V gene: TRBV7-2

CDR3 DNA: TGTGCCAGCAGTTCTGAGTCCACGAACACTGAAGCTTTCTTT
CDR3 protein: CASSSESTNTEAFF
clone size: -
CDR3 length: 14
J gene: TRBJ1-1
D gene: -
V gene: TRBV27

CDR3 DNA: TGTGCCAGCAGCATACTCCGGGACAGGGAGTCAACTAATGAAAAACTGTTTTTT
CDR3 protein: CASSILRDRESTNEKLFF
clone size: -
CDR3 length: 18
J gene: TRBJ1-4
D gene: -
V gene: TRBV21-1

CDR3 DNA: TGTGCCAGCAGTGATGGCCAGGTGATCTACGAGCAGTACTTC
CDR3 protein: CASSDGQVIYEQYF
clone size: -
CDR3 length: 14
J gene: TRBJ2-7
D gene: -
V gene: TRBV2

CDR3 DNA: TGTGCCAGCAGGCGATCGCAGGGTGCAACTTTCTTT
CDR3 protein: CASRRSQGATFF
clone size: few
CDR3 length: 12
J gene: TRBJ1-1
D gene: -
V gene: TRBV6-5

CDR3 DNA: TGTGCCAGCAGCGTCGGAGGGAATACGCAGTATTTT
CDR3 protein: CASSVGGNTQYF
clone size: -
CDR3 length: 12
J gene: TRBJ2-3
D gene: -
V gene: TRBV5-6

CDR3 DNA: TGTGCCAGCAAGGGGGCTATGAAAGGCTACACCTTC
CDR3 protein: CASKGAMKGYTF
clone size: -
CDR3 length: 12
J gene: TRBJ1-2
D gene: TRBD1
V gene: TRBV7-9

CDR3 DNA: TGTGCCAGCATGAGGAGCTCCTACAATGAGCAGTTCTTC
CDR3 protein: CASMRSSYNEQFF
clone size: -
CDR3 length: 13
J gene: TRBJ2-1
D gene: -
V gene: TRBV2